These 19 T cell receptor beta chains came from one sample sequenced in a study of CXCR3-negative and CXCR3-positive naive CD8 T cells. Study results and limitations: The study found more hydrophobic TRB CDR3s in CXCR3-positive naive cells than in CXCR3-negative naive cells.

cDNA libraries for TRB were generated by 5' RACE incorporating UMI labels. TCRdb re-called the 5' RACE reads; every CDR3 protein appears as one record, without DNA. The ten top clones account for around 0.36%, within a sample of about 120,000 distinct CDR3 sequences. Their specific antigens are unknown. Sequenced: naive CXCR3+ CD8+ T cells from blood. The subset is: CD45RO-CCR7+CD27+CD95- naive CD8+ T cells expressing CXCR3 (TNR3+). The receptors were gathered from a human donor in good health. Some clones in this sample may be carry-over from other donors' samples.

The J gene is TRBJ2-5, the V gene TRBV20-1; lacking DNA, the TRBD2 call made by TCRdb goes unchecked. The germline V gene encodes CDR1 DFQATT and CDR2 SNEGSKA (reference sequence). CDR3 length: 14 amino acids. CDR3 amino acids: CSARVGTSLETQYF.

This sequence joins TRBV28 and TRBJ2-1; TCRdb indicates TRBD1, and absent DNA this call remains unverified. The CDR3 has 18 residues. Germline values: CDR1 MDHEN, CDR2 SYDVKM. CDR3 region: CASSLLTGLGARYNEQFF.

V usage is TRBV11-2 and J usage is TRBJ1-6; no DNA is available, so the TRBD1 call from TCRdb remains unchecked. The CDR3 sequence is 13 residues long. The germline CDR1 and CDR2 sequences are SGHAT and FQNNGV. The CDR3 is CASSLDLGAPLHF.

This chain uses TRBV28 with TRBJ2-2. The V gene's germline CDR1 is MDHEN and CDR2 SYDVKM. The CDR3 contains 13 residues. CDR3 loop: CASIFSATGELFF.

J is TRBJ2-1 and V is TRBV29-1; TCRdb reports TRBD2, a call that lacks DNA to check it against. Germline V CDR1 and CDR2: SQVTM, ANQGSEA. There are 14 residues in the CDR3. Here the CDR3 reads CSANSGRYYNEQFF.

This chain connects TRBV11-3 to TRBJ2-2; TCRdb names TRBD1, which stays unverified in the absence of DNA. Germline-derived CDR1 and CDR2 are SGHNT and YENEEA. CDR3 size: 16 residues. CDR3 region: CASSRRGGGNTGELFF.

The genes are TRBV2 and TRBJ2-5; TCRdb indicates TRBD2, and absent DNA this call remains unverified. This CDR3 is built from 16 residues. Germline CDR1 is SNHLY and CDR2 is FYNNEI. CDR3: CASLGTSGTRGETQYF.

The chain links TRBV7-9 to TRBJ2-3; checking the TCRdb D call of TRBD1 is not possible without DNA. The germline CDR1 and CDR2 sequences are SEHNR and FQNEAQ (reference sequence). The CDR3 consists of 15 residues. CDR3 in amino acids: CASSAPSPSTDTQYF. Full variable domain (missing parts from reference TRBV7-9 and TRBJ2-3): DTGVSQNPRHKITKRGQNVTFRCDPISEHNRLYWYRQTLGQGPEFLTYFQNEAQLEKSRLLSDRFSAERPKGSFSTLEIQRTEQGDSAMYLCASSAPSPSTDTQYFGPGTRLTVL.

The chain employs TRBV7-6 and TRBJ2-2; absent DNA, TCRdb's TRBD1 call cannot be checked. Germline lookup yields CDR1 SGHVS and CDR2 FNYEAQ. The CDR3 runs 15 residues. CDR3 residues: CASSPGTDYSGELFF.

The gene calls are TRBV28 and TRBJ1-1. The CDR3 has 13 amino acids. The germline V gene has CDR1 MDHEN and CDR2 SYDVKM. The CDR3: CASSTGRGSEAFF.

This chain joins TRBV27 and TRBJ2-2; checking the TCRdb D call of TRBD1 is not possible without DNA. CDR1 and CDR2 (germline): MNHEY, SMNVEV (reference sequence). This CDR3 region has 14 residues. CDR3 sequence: CASKLQGGTGEPFF.

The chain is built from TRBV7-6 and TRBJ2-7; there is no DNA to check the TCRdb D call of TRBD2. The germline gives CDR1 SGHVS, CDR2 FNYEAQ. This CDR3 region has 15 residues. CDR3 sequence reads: CASSLEAGEPYEQYF. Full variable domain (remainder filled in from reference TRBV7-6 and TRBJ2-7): GAGVSQSPRYKVTKRGQDVALRCDPISGHVSLYWYRQALGQGPEFLTYFNYEAQQDKSGLPNDRFSAERPEGSISTLTIQRTEQRDSAMYRCASSLEAGEPYEQYFGPGTRLTVT.

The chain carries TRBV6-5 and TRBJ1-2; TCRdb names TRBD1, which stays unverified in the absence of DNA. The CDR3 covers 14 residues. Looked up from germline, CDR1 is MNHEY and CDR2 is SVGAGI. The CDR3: CASSSGQANYGYTF.

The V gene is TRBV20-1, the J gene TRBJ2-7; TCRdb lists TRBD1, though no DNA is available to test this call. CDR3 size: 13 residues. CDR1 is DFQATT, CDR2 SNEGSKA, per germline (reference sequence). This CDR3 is CSASRTDANEQYF.

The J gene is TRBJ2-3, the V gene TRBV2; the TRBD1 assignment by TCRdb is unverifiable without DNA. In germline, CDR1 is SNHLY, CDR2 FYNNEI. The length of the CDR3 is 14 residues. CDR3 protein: CASSEERGTDTQYF.

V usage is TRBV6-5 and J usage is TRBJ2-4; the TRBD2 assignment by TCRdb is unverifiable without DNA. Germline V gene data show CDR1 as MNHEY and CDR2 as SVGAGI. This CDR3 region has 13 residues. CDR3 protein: CASSYLKGEAEDF.

The CDR3 reads CASSYRNLYEQYF. This chain joins TRBV6-5 and TRBJ2-7. CDR1 is MNHEY and CDR2 is SVGAGI in the germline V gene. CDR3 size: 13 residues.

CDR3 residues: CASSPGTANTEAFF. The rearrangement links TRBV6-5 to TRBJ1-1; TCRdb lists TRBD1, though no DNA is available to test this call. Germline lookup yields CDR1 MNHEY and CDR2 SVGAGI. The CDR3 contains 14 residues.

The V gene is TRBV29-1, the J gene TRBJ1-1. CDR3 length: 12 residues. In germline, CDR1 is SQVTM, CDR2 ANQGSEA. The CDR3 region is CSVQVMNTEAFF.